The clone carrying this T cell receptor beta chain has a count of ten or more. The antigen remains unidentified. Germline CDR1 KGHDR, CDR2 SFDVKD. Losses at the gene ends were 5 bases for V and 2 bases for J; bases not matched to a gene: 8. The CDR3 is made up of 18 amino acids. Via MiXCR, TCRdb re-called the 5' RACE reads, giving one row per CDR3 protein. Among more than 95,000 distinct CDR3 sequences listed, more than 5.5% were seen once. This record belongs to a study of T cells after yellow fever vaccination. About the study: Preparation of fractions with low cell numbers was performed using SMART-Seq v4 Ultra Low Input. Regarding the study as a whole: Some clonotypes were seen in both the CD4 and the CD8 compartments. These made up a small share and likely arose from convergent recombination. Most clones from primary vaccination resurfaced after the booster (approximately 97% CD4, 88% CD8). Sorted repertoires could include abundant contaminating clonotypes from bulk cells.

The input for sequencing was CD4+ T cells sorted from PBMCs, taken roughly 46 days after the first yellow fever vaccination. The chain links TRBV24-1 to TRBJ2-3; 14 nucleotides match TRBD2. The TCR sequence derives from a man aged 18-30 years who received the YFV17D yellow fever vaccine. This chain's CDR3 is CATSAGLAGGSYTDTQYF. The CDR3 coding sequence is TGTGCCACCAGTGCAGGACTAGCGGGGGGCTCCTACACAGATACGCAGTATTTT.